These 22 T cell receptor delta chains were sequenced from one sample in a study of Vδ1+ human thymocytes. Their target antigens are unknown. RNA was extracted from the cells and then reverse transcribed. Multiplex PCR used pooled V-gene forward primers and a constant-region reverse primer to amplify CDR3s. TCRdb reanalyzed the multiplex PCR reads using CATT. This table has more than 50,000 delta-chain clones, roughly 15% appearing once. General study points: In the thymus, TRG and TRD repertoires looked highly polyclonal with Gaussian CDR3 lengths.

The sequenced sample consisted of Vdelta1+ gamma-delta thymocytes from the thymus. Subset meaning: FACS-sorted CD3+ TCRalphabeta- TCRVdelta1+ TCRVdelta2- thymocytes. These receptors were obtained from a girl under two years old who had congenital heart surgery.

The rearrangement uses TRDV1 and TRDJ1, with 10 bases fitting TRDD3. The CDR3 runs 20 residues. The V gene's germline CDR1 is TSWWSYY and CDR2 QGS. Trimming at V came to 4 bases and at J to 0 bases, leaving 17 bases not matched to a gene. The CDR3 DNA reads as TGTGCTCTTGGGGCCCTCGTCAATACTGGGGGATTCAGGTACACCGATAAACTCATCTTT. Protein: CALGALVNTGGFRYTDKLIF.

This rearrangement joins TRDV1 to TRDJ1, with 12 bases identical to TRDD3. V was pared by 1 base and J by 0 bases, with 9 bases of the junction left unmatched. The CDR3 spans 19 residues. Germline CDR1 is TSWWSYY and CDR2 is QGS. In DNA form, the CDR3 reads TGTGCTCTTGGGGAACCTGGGGGATACGTTTGGGGGTACACCGATAAACTCATCTTT. Residues: CALGEPGGYVWGYTDKLIF.

This sequence joins TRDV1 and TRDJ1, with TRDD3 as a possible D gene (6 bases). Germline V gene data show CDR1 as TSWWSYY and CDR2 as QGS. V lost 3 bases and J lost 2, with 19 bases in between. The length of the CDR3 is 17 residues. The CDR3 nucleotides are TGTGCTCTTGGGGAGACACGGAGGGGGGGAGCGACCGATAAACTCATCTTT. It yields the protein CALGETRRGGATDKLIF.

This clone was detected a few times. J is TRDJ1 and V is TRDV3, with TRDD3 matching 7 bases. Germline V gene data show CDR1 as TVYSNPD and CDR2 as GDNSRS (reference sequence). The CDR3 has 21 residues. The V and J ends lost 2 bases and 0 bases, in that order; junction bases with no gene match: 27. The chain's CDR3 is CAFASLIVWGTVHHYTDKLIF. CDR3 nucleotides: TGTGCCTTTGCCTCCTTGATTGTTTGGGGGACCGTACACCATTACACCGATAAACTCATCTTT.

This chain uses TRDV1 with TRDJ2; TRDD3 matches 10 bases. The CDR3 is made up of 18 amino acids. CDR1 and CDR2 from the germline V gene are TSWWSYY and QGS. J was trimmed by 0 bases and V by 5 bases; bases with no gene match: 9. Here the CDR3 DNA reads TGTGCTCTTGGGTCGAGAGGGGGATACGATCCTTTGACAGCACAACTCTTCTTT. Its protein product is CALGSRGGYDPLTAQLFF.

This clone occurred a few times. This sequence joins TRDV1 and TRDJ1; 9 bases are shared with TRDD2. V lost 0 bases to trimming and J lost 3 bases; unmatched junction nucleotides: 35. CDR3 length equals 26 residues. In germline, CDR1 is TSWWSYY, CDR2 QGS. CDR3: CALGELRLLPTPITLGESSSSDKLIF. The DNA of the CDR3 is TGTGCTCTTGGGGAACTCAGGCTCCTTCCTACCCCTATAACTTTGGGGGAGTCGAGTTCATCCGATAAACTCATCTTT.

This clone appeared once. The chain employs TRDV1 and TRDJ1; D not certain. V was pared by 5 bases and J by 0 bases, with 19 bases between. Looked up from germline, CDR1 is TSWWSYY and CDR2 is QGS. CDR3 size: 17 residues. CDR3 loop: CALGNHLSVGYTDKLIF. CDR3 nucleotides: TGTGCTCTTGGGAACCATCTATCTGTAGGGTACACCGATAAACTCATCTTT.

In its sample, this clone was seen a few times. The chain carries TRDV1 and TRDJ1; 11 bases align to TRDD3. This CDR3 is 21 amino acids long. Germline-derived CDR1 and CDR2 are TSWWSYY and QGS. V was pared by 2 bases and J by 8 bases, with 25 bases of the junction left unmatched. CDR3 sequence (DNA): TGTGCTCTTGGGGAAAAATTGCTGTACTGGGGGATAGTTGGTGCTTCGGCCAAACTCATCTTT. This encodes CALGEKLLYWGIVGASAKLIF.

This clone has a handful of counts. This rearrangement joins TRDV1 to TRDJ1; D perhaps matches TRDD3 (5 bases). V was shortened by 6 bases and J by 0 bases, with 23 bases between the two germline ends. The CDR3 extends over 18 amino acids. Germline CDR1 TSWWSYY, CDR2 QGS. CDR3 amino acids: CALGGVTGTPLYTDKLIF. DNA for the CDR3: TGTGCTCTTGGTGGGGTTACGGGGACACCCTTGTACACCGATAAACTCATCTTT.

This chain uses TRDV1 with TRDJ1, with TRDD3 matching 12 bases. This CDR3 region has 15 residues. CDR1 and CDR2 (germline): TSWWSYY, QGS. V lost 7 bases and J lost 10; bases outside the gene matches: 13. The chain's CDR3 is CALAPFTGGYLALIF. CDR3 DNA: TGTGCTCTTGCCCCTTTTACTGGGGGATACCTTGCACTCATCTTT.

This clone was detected only a few times. The chain employs TRDV1 and TRDJ1, with 7 bases lining up with TRDD3. CDR3 length equals 23 residues. Trimming removed 5 bases from V and 0 bases from J; junction bases left unmatched: 30. From germline, CDR1 is TSWWSYY and CDR2 QGS. The CDR3 protein is CALGPLKPPGDPPPMFYTDKLIF. In nucleotides, the CDR3 is TGTGCTCTTGGGCCACTCAAACCCCCGGGGGATCCGCCACCCATGTTCTACACCGATAAACTCATCTTT.

This clone was counted a few times. J is TRDJ1 and V is TRDV1; 7 nucleotides match TRDD3. Germline values: CDR1 TSWWSYY, CDR2 QGS. The CDR3 length is 19 residues. The trim removed 3 bases at V and 2 bases at J, leaving 18 bases unmatched. CDR3 amino acids: CALGERHSYWGPSTDKLIF. The CDR3 DNA sequence: TGTGCTCTTGGGGAGCGTCATTCGTACTGGGGACCTTCGACCGATAAACTCATCTTT.

The rearrangement joins TRDV1 to TRDJ1; 12 nucleotides match TRDD3. The CDR3 length is 24 residues. Trimming removed 0 bases from V and 1 base from J; junction bases left unmatched: 24. Germline V gene sequence: CDR1 TSWWSYY, CDR2 QGS. The CDR3 here is CALGELVGNCTLYWGIHITDKLIF. The CDR3 DNA follows: TGTGCTCTTGGGGAACTAGTGGGGAATTGCACCTTGTACTGGGGGATACACATCACCGATAAACTCATCTTT.

In this sample, this clone turned up a few times. The junction does not match germline at one end; this may be a read error. The chain couples TRDV1 to TRDJ1; D is unresolved. The CDR3 is 15 residues long. Germline values: CDR1 TSWWSYY, CDR2 QGS. The DNA for the CDR3 is TGTGCTCTTGGGGACCTCCCTAAGTACACCAATAAACTCATCTTT. It specifies CALGDLPKYTNKLIF.

The chain is built from TRDV1 and TRDJ1; 12 positions agree with TRDD3. The CDR3 totals 22 residues. Losses at the gene ends were 3 bases for V and 2 bases for J; bases not matched to a gene: 22. Germline assignment: CDR1 TSWWSYY and CDR2 QGS. CDR3 sequence (DNA): TGTGCTCTTGGGGACCCCGTTTTTCCTACGACTGGGGGATACTCGTGGACCGATAAACTCATCTTT. Protein product: CALGDPVFPTTGGYSWTDKLIF.

The V and J genes are TRDV1 and TRDJ1; 12 bases agree with TRDD3. The CDR3 extends over 22 amino acids. V lost 0 bases and J lost 0; bases outside the gene matches: 17. CDR1 and CDR2 from the germline V gene are TSWWSYY and QGS. The CDR3 region is CALGELHPQYWGIPIYTDKLIF. CDR3 nucleotides: TGTGCTCTTGGGGAACTCCACCCCCAGTACTGGGGGATACCCATTTACACCGATAAACTCATCTTT.

V is TRDV1 and J is TRDJ1; 9 positions agree with TRDD3. The length of the CDR3 is 21 residues. V lost 2 bases, J lost 10 bases, and 29 bases stayed unmatched. CDR1 TSWWSYY and CDR2 QGS come from the germline V gene. The CDR3 DNA follows: TGTGCTCTTGGGGAATATTGCCCCCCCGTACTAGGGGGATACTTGGAGGAGAGACTCATCTTT. It specifies CALGEYCPPVLGGYLEERLIF.

This clone was recorded a few times. The rearrangement joins TRDV1 to TRDJ1; 13 nucleotides match TRDD3. From germline, CDR1 is TSWWSYY and CDR2 QGS. The V segment lost 9 bases and the J segment 1 base; nucleotides outside the gene matches: 29. This CDR3 region has 23 residues. CDR3 loop: CALSNPYVRPSTGGYDITDKLIF. Written as DNA, the CDR3 is TGTGCTCTCTCCAACCCCTACGTCCGCCCCTCTACTGGGGGATACGATATCACCGATAAACTCATCTTT.

This rearrangement joins TRDV1 to TRDJ1; 10 bases are a match to TRDD3. Germline-derived CDR1 and CDR2 are TSWWSYY and QGS. V was clipped by 0 bases and J by 3 bases; unmatched bases: 13. This CDR3 is built from 19 residues. The CDR3 DNA sequence: TGTGCTCTTGGGGAACTCCAAAAGTACTGGGGGATGCTCCCCGATAAACTCATCTTT. It is translated as CALGELQKYWGMLPDKLIF.

This clone occurred a few times. The gene calls are TRDV1 and TRDJ1, with 9 positions matching TRDD3. V dropped 6 bases and J dropped 7; count of bases not matched to a gene: 9. The CDR3 contains 14 residues. Germline CDR1 reads TSWWSYY; CDR2 reads QGS. The CDR3 sequence is CALGDQLGDAKLIF. CDR3 nucleotide sequence: TGTGCTCTTGGCGACCAGCTGGGGGATGCTAAACTCATCTTT.

The chain recombines TRDV1 with TRDJ1; a possible D gene is TRDD3 (10 bases). The CDR3 extends over 21 amino acids. In germline, CDR1 is TSWWSYY, CDR2 QGS. V shed 5 bases and J shed 3 bases, with 34 bases lying between them. This CDR3 reads CALGPPDLPTDWGIIPDKLIF. The DNA for the CDR3 is TGTGCTCTTGGGCCCCCGGACCTTCCTACAGACTGGGGGATCATCCCCGATAAACTCATCTTT.

The chain uses TRDV1 and TRDJ1; possible D gene TRDD2, 6 bases. This CDR3 is 19 amino acids long. The germline V and J ends were trimmed by 5 bases and 0 bases, with 25 bases remaining between them. CDR1 and CDR2 (germline): TSWWSYY, QGS. CDR3: CALGRPPPTYWWYTDKLIF. CDR3 DNA sequence: TGTGCTCTTGGGAGACCCCCTCCTACGTACTGGTGGTACACCGATAAACTCATCTTT.